The text below deals with one TCR beta chain. Its cognate antigen has yet to be identified. No base quality information exists; no much larger clone differs at one position. The sample is drawn from a study of beta chain features in type 1 diabetes (dated by TCRdb to 2017 to 2018). Regarding the complete study: Mean age, gender distribution, total cell number and subset yield were not different between patients and healthy donors. A total of 100 million to 110 million sorted cells were examined across all samples, and a strong correlation was observed between cell number per subset and RNA yield. In the study, TCRB repertoires of sorted circulating CD4+ T cell subsets from recently diagnosed type 1 diabetes patients were compared with those of matched healthy donors. Regulatory and stem cell-like memory subsets were obtained from only 8 patients and roughly 8 healthy donors, while naive and central memory subsets were obtained from all 30 or so donors. What the study reported, not specific to this receptor: Naive, central memory and regulatory TCRB repertoires appeared to be more alike among patients than among healthy donors. Fewer insertions and more nucleotide deletions at VDJ recombination sites were observed in patients with type 1 diabetes, implying thymic rearrangement abnormalities. Because the HLA sub-analyses included only small numbers of individuals, any influence of HLA type on TCRB rearrangement was left unresolved. Shorter templates might have been favored by PCR, but patient and control samples were amplified and corrected together, so both groups would have been affected equally by any skew. Because cDNA was sequenced instead of genomic DNA, activated cells with high expression could be over-represented, although the groups did not differ in activation or CD3 levels. A moderate but significant shortening of TCRB CDR3 length was observed in type 1 diabetes patients in all four CD4+ subsets.

The entire isolated RNA was reverse transcribed using the High Capacity cDNA Reverse Transcription Kit, and thus expressed TCRB transcripts were sequenced. Naive, central memory and regulatory T cell samples underwent deep immunoSEQ sequencing, averaging roughly 3.3 million total reads per sample. Sorted cells were lysed in RLT buffer, and RNA was extracted using DNase-treated RNeasy Micro or Mini kits according to cell number. To prevent cross-contamination, each cell subset was processed individually, whereas patient and healthy donor samples were processed jointly. The immunoSEQ multiplex PCR was used to amplify TCRB sequences from cDNA, generating 87-bp fragments that spanned the CDR3 region. Sequencing of the amplicons was performed on the Illumina HiSeq platform. The paper's data handling went like this. Synthetic template baselines were used to correct PCR bias computationally, reads within Hamming distance 2 were collapsed, and singletons that could not be merged were discarded. Reads were aligned against IMGT to assign V, D and J genes, CDR3 length and insertions or deletions at six rearrangement sites. Within each subset, clonotype counts were normalized to sorted cell number, after which true diversity and Gini coefficients were computed with the tcR R package. Repertoire sharing was quantified using the overlap coefficient calculated on TCRB nucleotide sequences. Out-of-frame TCRB sequences from naive cells were analyzed to stand in for the pre-selection repertoire. TCRdb provides this immuneACCESS table in a form limited to in-frame rearrangements. Some clones are lacking; in checked studies, under half of them reflect an unresolved V gene, and why the rest are absent is not known. The V and J calls and clone size come from that table; D and trimming were worked out from the DNA. Recorded for this sample are some 350,000 clones; roughly 14% of them occurred a single time. Roughly 0.015% of the sample comes from the top ten.

V ends up 3 bases short and J 0 bases short, with an unmatched junction base count of 9. The CDR3 goes from the cysteine to the valine over 16 residues. Only the CDR3 region is kept as DNA, spanning 48 bases read in frame from base 1. CDR1 and CDR2, looked up from the germline V gene, are SGHDT and YYEEEE. A single peripheral blood draw of around 0.11 L on average was collected from each donor into heparinised tubes. Using a panel that included CD45RO, CCR7, CD25, CD127, CD95 and CD27, naive, central memory, regulatory and stem cell-like memory CD4+ T cells were sorted on a BD FACSAria II. Purity was above 95% for every sorted population. PBMCs were isolated immediately by Lymphoprep density gradient centrifugation and stained directly without culture. Samples were stained and sorted in pairs, with one healthy donor and one patient per experiment, so that batch effects were minimized.

In this chain, TRBV5-6 is recombined with TRBJ2-7; 7 bases in between match TRBD1. This TCR came from a woman younger than 35 with type 1 diabetes. The sample consisted of naive CD4+ T cells from blood. The cell subset or site label for this specimen denotes: true naive CD4+ T cells. The DNA is TGTGCCAGCAGCTCACTGGGACAGACCACCTCCTACGAGCAGTACGTC. It translates to CASSSLGQTTSYEQYV.